A selection of T cell receptor beta chains follows, all from one sample in a study of T cell responses to AZD1222 COVID-19 vaccine. The assay was immunoSEQ multiplex PCR, and TCRdb's table has in-frame clones only and misses some. The table lists about 140,000 clones, with 2% to 2.5% in the top ten. Sequenced material: peripheral blood. The receptors shown here come from an adult in good health. CDR3s include the opening cysteine and the closing phenylalanine or tryptophan. The D gene is left open where the match is weak.

TRBJ1-3 | NA | TRBV7-2 | CASSLQARSGNTIYF | TGTGCCAGCAGCTTGCAAGCCCGCTCTGGAAACACCATATATTTT
TRBJ2-1 | TRBD2 | TRBV3-1/TRBV3-2 | CASSQGGGGYNEQFF | TGTGCCAGCAGCCAAGGCGGGGGGGGCTACAATGAGCAGTTCTTC
TRBJ2-7 | NA | TRBV5-4 | CASSLGEAYEQYF | TGTGCCAGCAGCTTGGGAGAGGCGTACGAGCAGTACTTC
TRBJ1-3 | NA | TRBV6-4 | CASSESPGSGTIYF | TGTGCCAGCAGTGAATCCCCGGGAAGTGGCACCATATATTTT
TRBJ2-5 | TRBD1 | TRBV18 | CASSRTGQETQYF | TGTGCCAGCTCCCGGACAGGGCAAGAGACCCAGTACTTC
TRBJ2-7 | NA | TRBV10-2 | CASSQRTSPEQYF | TGCGCCAGCAGTCAGAGGACCTCCCCCGAGCAGTACTTC
TRBJ1-2 | NA | TRBV5-4 | CASSQGTGIFYGYTF | TGTGCCAGCAGCCAAGGGACGGGCATATTCTATGGCTACACCTTC
TRBJ1-6 | TRBD1 | TRBV3-1/TRBV3-2 | CASSQSDRGNSPLHF | TGTGCCAGCAGCCAATCGGACAGGGGCAATTCACCCCTCCACTTT
TRBJ2-7 | TRBD2 | TRBV30 | CAWSSISGGARVLREQYF | TGTGCCTGGAGTAGCATTAGCGGGGGGGCCCGCGTCTTACGGGAGCAGTACTTC
TRBJ1-5 | NA | TRBV20-1 | CSASSAGLYQPQHF | TGCAGTGCTAGTTCTGCCGGGCTCTATCAGCCCCAGCATTTT
TRBJ2-7 | NA | TRBV5-1 | CASSLEGTYEQYF | TGCGCCAGCAGCTTGGAGGGAACCTACGAGCAGTACTTC
TRBJ1-3 | NA | TRBV9 | CASSVSMGRVNTIYF | TGTGCCAGCAGCGTTTCGATGGGCAGGGTGAACACCATATATTTT
TRBJ1-2 | TRBD1 | TRBV7-9 | CASSLGSRQGDGYTF | TGTGCCAGCAGCTTAGGTAGTCGGCAGGGGGATGGCTACACCTTC
TRBJ1-2 | TRBD1 | TRBV4-3 | CASSQERQGNYGYTF | TGCGCCAGCAGCCAAGAACGACAGGGGAACTATGGCTACACCTTC
TRBJ2-2 | NA | TRBV27 | CASSFAGQNTGELFF | TGTGCCAGCAGTTTCGCGGGACAGAACACCGGGGAGCTGTTTTTT
TRBJ1-4 | NA | TRBV6-5 | CASGDRATNEKLFF | TGTGCCAGCGGGGACCGAGCCACCAATGAAAAACTGTTTTTT
TRBJ1-4 | NA | TRBV29-1 | CSATSGGDEKLFF | TGCAGCGCCACTTCTGGGGGGGATGAAAAACTGTTTTTT
TRBJ2-5 | TRBD1 | TRBV7-3 | CASSSAGQVMLVVETQYF | TGTGCCAGCAGCTCCGCCGGACAGGTCATGTTGGTTGTGGAGACCCAGTACTTC
TRBJ1-5 | NA | TRBV27 | CASREGNQPQHF | TGTGCCAGCAGGGAGGGCAATCAGCCCCAGCATTTT
TRBJ2-1 | TRBD1 | TRBV11-2 | CASSVTTGGFINEQFF | TGTGCCAGCAGCGTAACCACAGGGGGCTTTATCAATGAGCAGTTCTTC
TRBJ1-5 | NA | TRBV15 | CATSREEGGIHQPQHF | TGTGCCACCAGCAGAGAGGAGGGTGGGATCCATCAGCCCCAGCATTTT
TRBJ2-1 | NA | TRBV15 | CATSRDPGTEQFF | TGTGCCACCAGCAGAGATCCAGGCACGGAGCAGTTCTTC
TRBJ2-3 | NA | TRBV28 | CASSFADTQYF | TGTGCCAGCAGTTTTGCGGATACGCAGTATTTT
TRBJ1-1 | NA | TRBV27 | CASSFEFTGLGTEAFF | TGTGCCAGCAGTTTTGAATTTACAGGGTTGGGCACTGAAGCTTTCTTT
TRBJ2-5 | TRBD1 | TRBV6-1 | CASSGRQGHRSETQYF | TGTGCCAGCAGTGGCCGACAGGGCCATCGGTCAGAGACCCAGTACTTC
TRBJ1-2 | NA | TRBV5-4 | CASSLGQGFRGYTF | TGTGCCAGCAGCTTGGGGCAGGGGTTTAGGGGCTACACCTTC
TRBJ1-2 | TRBD1 | TRBV7-2 | CASSSYRGTYGYTF | TGTGCCAGCAGCTCTTACAGGGGTACCTATGGCTACACCTTC
TRBJ2-7 | NA | TRBV16 | CASSPYYDRNYEQYF | TGTGCCAGCAGCCCATATTATGACAGAAACTACGAGCAGTACTTC
TRBJ1-4 | NA | TRBV3-1/TRBV3-2 | CASNGPGGKLFF | TGTGCCAGCAACGGACCGGGAGGTAAACTGTTTTTT
TRBJ1-1 | NA | TRBV7-8 | CASSLIPRLGTEAFF | TGTGCCAGCAGCTTAATTCCTCGTTTGGGCACTGAAGCTTTCTTT